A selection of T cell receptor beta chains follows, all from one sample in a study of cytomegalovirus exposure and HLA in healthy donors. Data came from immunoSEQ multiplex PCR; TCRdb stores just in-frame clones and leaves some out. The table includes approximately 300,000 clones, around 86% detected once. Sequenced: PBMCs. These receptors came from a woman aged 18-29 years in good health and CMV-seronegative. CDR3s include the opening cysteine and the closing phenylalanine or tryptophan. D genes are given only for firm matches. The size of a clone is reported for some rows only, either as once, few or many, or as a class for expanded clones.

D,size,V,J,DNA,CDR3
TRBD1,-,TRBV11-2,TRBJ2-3,TGTGCCAGCAGCTTAATCGCAGGGGGCGTAGATACGCAGTATTTT,CASSLIAGGVDTQYF
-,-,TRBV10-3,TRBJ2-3,TGTGCCATCAGGGCTAGCGACTACACAGATACGCAGTATTTT,CAIRASDYTDTQYF
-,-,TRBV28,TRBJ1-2,TGTGCCAGCAGTTTAGGGGGCCCCAACTATGGCTACACCTTC,CASSLGGPNYGYTF
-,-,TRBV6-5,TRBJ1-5,TGTGCCAGCAGGGCCGGGAGCAATCAGCCCCAGCATTTT,CASRAGSNQPQHF
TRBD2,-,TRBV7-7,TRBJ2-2,TGTGCTAGCAGCTTGGCGGGAGTAGGGACCGGGGAGCTGTTTTTT,CASSLAGVGTGELFF
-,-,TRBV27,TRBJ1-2,TGTGCCAGCAGTTCTCAGGGATATGGCTACACCTTC,CASSSQGYGYTF
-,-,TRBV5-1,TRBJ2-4,TGCGCCAGCAGTGTGGGGGGAGCAGCAAACATTCAGTACTTC,CASSVGGAANIQYF
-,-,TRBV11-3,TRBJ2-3,TGTGCCAGCAGCCCCCCCGCTTGGCCAGATACGCAGTATTTT,CASSPPAWPDTQYF
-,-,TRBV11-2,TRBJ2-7,TGTGCCAGCAGCCTATCAGGACTACCCACCTCTCGGAGCTCCTACGAGCAGTACTTC,CASSLSGLPTSRSSYEQYF
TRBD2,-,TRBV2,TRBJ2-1,TGTGCCAGCACCGGACTAGCGGGAGCAAATGAGCAGTTCTTC,CASTGLAGANEQFF
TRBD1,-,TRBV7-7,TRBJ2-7,TGTGCTAGCAGCCCCCCGGGACAGGGTACCACGACCTACGAGCAGTACTTC,CASSPPGQGTTTYEQYF
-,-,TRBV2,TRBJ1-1,TGTGCCAGCAGGGCTACAGAGAACACTGAAGCTTTCTTT,CASRATENTEAFF
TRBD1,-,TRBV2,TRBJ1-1,TGTGCCAGCAGAGGGACAGGGAGCACTGAAGCTTTCTTT,CASRGTGSTEAFF
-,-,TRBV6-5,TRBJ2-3,TGTGCCAGCAGCCCACAGGAATTTAACACAGATACGCAGTATTTT,CASSPQEFNTDTQYF
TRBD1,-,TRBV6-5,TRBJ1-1,TGTGCCAGCAGTTCGGGACAGGCAGTTATGAACACTGAAGCTTTCTTT,CASSSGQAVMNTEAFF
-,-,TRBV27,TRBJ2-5,TGTGCCAGCAGTCAGGGGGGAGAGACCCAGTACTTC,CASSQGGETQYF
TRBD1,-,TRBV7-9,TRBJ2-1,TGTGCCAGCAGCCGGACAGGGGGATGGTACAATGAGCAGTTCTTC,CASSRTGGWYNEQFF
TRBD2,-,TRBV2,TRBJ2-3,TGTGCCAGCAGGGCACTAGCGGGAGTCACAGATACGCAGTATTTT,CASRALAGVTDTQYF
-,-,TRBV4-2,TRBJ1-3,TGTGCCAGCAGCCGAGAGAGCCAAGGGGTTTTCTCTGGAAACACCATATATTTT,CASSRESQGVFSGNTIYF
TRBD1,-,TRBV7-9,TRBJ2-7,TGTGCCAGCAGCTCGGGACCCGGGACAGGGCCGGTCGAGCAGTACTTC,CASSSGPGTGPVEQYF
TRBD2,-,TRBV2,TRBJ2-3,TGTGCCAGCAGGTGGCGGGAGCTCACAGATACGCAGTATTTT,CASRWRELTDTQYF
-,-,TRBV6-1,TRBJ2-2,TGTGCCAGCAGTGAAGCGGGCAATACCAACACCGGGGAGCTGTTTTTT,CASSEAGNTNTGELFF
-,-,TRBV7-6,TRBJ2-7,TGTGCCAGCAGCTTTATTCTCGAGGGCGAGCAGTACTTC,CASSFILEGEQYF
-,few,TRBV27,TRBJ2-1,TGTGCCAGCAGTCCGTCGGACTTCTCCCTTACCAATGAGCAGTTCTTC,CASSPSDFSLTNEQFF
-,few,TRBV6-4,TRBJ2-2,TGTGCCAGCAGTGATCTAAACACCGGGGAGCTGTTTTTT,CASSDLNTGELFF
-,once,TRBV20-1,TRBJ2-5,TGCAGTGCTCGGAGTCAAGAGACCCAGTACTTC,CSARSQETQYF
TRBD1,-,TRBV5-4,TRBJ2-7,TGTGCCAGCAGCCCCGGACAGGGATCCTACGAGCAGTACTTC,CASSPGQGSYEQYF
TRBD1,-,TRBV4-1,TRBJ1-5,TGCGCCACCAACCGGGACAGAGAAAGCAATCAGCCCCAGCATTTT,CATNRDRESNQPQHF
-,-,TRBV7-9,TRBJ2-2,TGTGCCAGCAGCTTAAGGAGGTGGGCCGGGGAGCTGTTTTTT,CASSLRRWAGELFF
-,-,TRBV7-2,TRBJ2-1,TGTGCCAGCAGCTCGCGTCTGGGGGCGAATGAGCAGTTCTTC,CASSSRLGANEQFF